These 9 T cell receptor beta chains were all obtained from the same sample, sequenced in a study of CDR3 diversity in severe acne. TCRdb redid the calling of the PCR reads with MiXCR, one entry per CDR3 protein. This sample has more than 70,000 distinct CDR3 sequences, with under 55% found just once. Material: blood. All receptors come from a male donor with severe acne vulgaris.

At least ten counts were recorded for this clonotype. The chain couples TRBV9 to TRBJ1-4; the D is unclear. CDR3 length: 14 residues. CDR1 is SGDLS and CDR2 is YYNGEE in the germline V gene. V was trimmed by 0 bases and J by 8 bases, leaving 11 bases between them. The CDR3 here is CASSVEAGWEKLFF. The CDR3 DNA sequence: TGTGCCAGCAGCGTAGAGGCAGGATGGGAAAAACTGTTTTTT.

A remark on this clonotype: A much larger clone differs from this one at a single base, so this may be a read error. The J gene is TRBJ2-5, the V gene TRBV7-7, with D perhaps assigned TRBD1 or TRBD2 (5 bases each). This CDR3 has 15 amino acids. Germline lookup yields CDR1 SSHAT and CDR2 FNYEAQ (reference sequence). CDR3 protein: CVSSLEGLDGETQYF. CDR3 in DNA: TGTGTTAGCAGCTTAGAGGGGTTGGATGGGGAGACCCAGTACTTC.

In its sample, this clonotype was seen many times. V is TRBV5-1 and J is TRBJ2-1; 9 bases are a match to TRBD2. The CDR3 has 15 amino acids. The V gene's germline CDR1 is SGHRS and CDR2 YFSETQ. Trimming removed 0 bases from V and 5 bases from J; junction bases left unmatched: 3. This CDR3 reads CASSLELAGHNEQFF. CDR3 bases: TGCGCCAGCAGCTTGGAACTAGCGGGCCACAATGAGCAGTTCTTC.

To note about this clonotype: Given a much more abundant clone one base away, this may be a read error. The rearrangement uses TRBV6-4 and TRBJ2-2; D is possibly TRBD2 (5 bases). The CDR3 is made up of 14 amino acids. Germline V gene data show CDR1 as MRHNA and CDR2 as SNTAGT. CDR3: CASSEVSNTGELLF. DNA for the CDR3: TGTGCCAGCAGTGAAGTATCGAACACCGGGGAGCTGCTTTTT.

The chain employs TRBV30 and TRBJ2-7, with 11 bases lining up with TRBD1. The CDR3 is 17 amino acids. Per germline, CDR1 GTSNPN and CDR2 SVGIG (reference sequence). Trimming at V came to 3 bases and at J to 3 bases, leaving 13 bases not matched to a gene. CDR3 DNA sequence: TGTGCCTGGAGACCGTATAGCCGGGACAGGGGGATCTACGAGCAGTACTTC. Its translation: CAWRPYSRDRGIYEQYF. The complete variable domain, with remaining parts taken from reference TRBV30 and TRBJ2-7, reads SQTIHQWPATLVQPVGSPLSLECTVEGTSNPNLYWYRQAAGRGLQLLFYSVGIGQISSEVPQNLSASRPQDRQFILSSKKLLLSDSGFYLCAWRPYSRDRGIYEQYFGPGTRLTVT.

The V gene is TRBV20-1, the J gene TRBJ2-7; 12 nucleotides align to TRBD2. Germline V CDR1 and CDR2: DFQATT, SNEGSKA (reference sequence). Trimming at V came to 6 bases and at J to 4 bases, leaving 13 bases not matched to a gene. The CDR3 sequence is 16 residues long. CDR3 protein: CSAPLPSGRAWYEQYF. The CDR3 DNA follows: TGCAGTGCGCCTCTCCCTAGCGGGAGGGCCTGGTACGAGCAGTACTTC.

This clonotype has a count of ten or more. The rearrangement joins TRBV20-1 to TRBJ1-4; 9 bases match TRBD1. Germline V gives CDR1 DFQATT, CDR2 SNEGSKA (reference sequence). With 6 bases clipped from V and 8 bases from J, the junction kept 7 bases outside the gene matches. This CDR3 has 13 residues. The CDR3 nucleotides read TGCAGTGCCCCCGGGACAGGGTCCGAAAAACTGTTTTTT. Protein product: CSAPGTGSEKLFF.

The genes are TRBV29-1 and TRBJ2-5, with D perhaps TRBD2 (7 bases). Trimming cost V 2 bases and J 4 bases, with 11 bases left between them. The CDR3 extends over 13 amino acids. Germline V gene data show CDR1 as SQVTM and CDR2 as ANQGSEA. CDR3 sequence reads: CSVERGAGETQYF. DNA for the CDR3: TGCAGCGTTGAACGGGGGGCCGGAGAGACCCAGTACTTC. Filled out from reference TRBV29-1 and TRBJ2-5, the complete variable domain reads SAVISQKPSRDICQRGTSLTIQCQVDSQVTMMFWYRQQPGQSLTLIATANQGSEATYESGFVIDKFPISRPNLTFSTLTVSNMSPEDSSIYLCSVERGAGETQYFGPGTRLLVL.

This clonotype appeared many times. The chain couples TRBV15 to TRBJ2-7; 7 bases are a match to TRBD2. The CDR3 runs 15 residues. J lost 0 bases, V lost 1 base, and 3 bases had no gene match. The V gene's germline CDR1 is LNHNV and CDR2 YYDKDF (reference sequence). The CDR3 sequence: CATSRGGGGSYEQYV. For the CDR3, the DNA is TGTGCCACCAGCAGAGGGGGGGGTGGCTCCTACGAGCAGTACGTC.